Below, 8 T cell receptor beta chains from the same sample are listed, as sequenced in a study of quantifying T cell responses using KT2 cells. In the study overall: cDNA was made from DNase-treated RNA using alpha and beta constant primers.

The cDNA 3' end received a ligated oligonucleotide with a UMI. First-round PCR used four to five cycles and beta primers RC1.1 and RC1.2 covering TRBC1 and TRBC2. TCRdb re-called the UMI-ligation and nested PCR reads through MiXCR, storing one row per CDR3 protein. Seen here are 39,000 or so distinct CDR3 sequences, about 15% observed once, and the top ten hold roughly two fifths. The sequencing input was PBMCs spiked with cells of the T cell clone KT2. These receptors were obtained from a human donor.

This clonotype was counted ten times or more. The chain has TRBV2 and TRBJ2-5; D perhaps matches TRBD2 (6 bases). Germline CDR1 SNHLY, CDR2 FYNNEI. The V end lost 5 bases, the J end lost 5 bases, and 18 bases lay between the germline ends. The CDR3 has 15 amino acids. The CDR3, as DNA: TGTGCCAGCAGTTCTTCAGTAGCGGTCCGGGAGACCCAGTACTTC. Its protein is CASSSSVAVRETQYF.

The chain employs TRBV2 and TRBJ2-1, with 11 bases fitting TRBD2. Germline V gives CDR1 SNHLY, CDR2 FYNNEI. CDR3 length: 15 residues. V was pared by 5 bases and J by 8 bases, with 8 bases of the junction left unmatched. The CDR3, as DNA: TGTGCCAGCAGTTATAGCGGGGGGGCCTCTGATGAGCAGTTCTTC. Amino acids: CASSYSGGASDEQFF.

V usage is TRBV6-1 and J usage is TRBJ1-6; unclear D gene. V lost 8 bases to trimming and J lost 8 bases, with 13 bases between them. The CDR3 is made up of 13 amino acids. CDR1 is MNHNS and CDR2 is SASEGT in the germline V gene. The CDR3 is CASDWRPHSPLHF. The CDR3 nucleotides read TGTGCCAGCGACTGGCGACCGCATTCACCCCTCCACTTT.

V and J are TRBV27 and TRBJ1-2; D uncertain. V lost 4 bases and J 0 bases, leaving 9 bases between the germline ends. CDR3 size: 14 residues. In germline, CDR1 is MNHEY, CDR2 SMNVEV (reference sequence). As DNA, the CDR3 is TGTGCCAGCAGTTGGTCCCAGGCTAACTATGGCTACACCTTC. Translated, it gives CASSWSQANYGYTF.

This clonotype was observed many times. V usage is TRBV20-1 and J usage is TRBJ2-7; tentatively, D is TRBD1 or TRBD2 (5 bases each). The V gene's germline CDR1 is DFQATT and CDR2 SNEGSKA (reference sequence). V dropped 0 bases and J dropped 5 bases, with 17 bases sitting between them. The CDR3 runs to 15 residues. This chain's CDR3 is CSARDPEISGHEQYF. The CDR3 DNA sequence: TGCAGTGCTAGAGACCCCGAAATTTCGGGGCACGAGCAGTACTTC.

This clonotype appeared a few times. The chain combines TRBV12-3 or TRBV12-4 with TRBJ2-1, with unresolved D. Deletions cut 7 bases from V and 6 bases from J, with 19 bases between. CDR3 length: 15 amino acids. The DNA of the CDR3 is TGTGCCAGCACCCTTGTCTCAGCCCGGGTCAATGAGCAGTTCTTC. Amino acids: CASTLVSARVNEQFF.

This clonotype has just a few counts. V usage is TRBV29-1 and J usage is TRBJ2-1, with 7 bases that match TRBD1. CDR1 and CDR2 (germline): SQVTM, ANQGSEA. V was pared by 7 bases and J by 3 bases, with 3 bases of the junction left unmatched. This CDR3 has 12 residues. The chain's CDR3 is CSAGQDYNEQFF. CDR3 DNA sequence: TGCAGCGCTGGACAGGACTACAATGAGCAGTTCTTC.

The table lists this clonotype with a few counts. The chain has TRBV5-1 and TRBJ2-7; D gene unclear. Trimming left V 0 bases short and J 2 bases short, with 9 bases between. The length of the CDR3 is 14 residues. Per the germline V gene, CDR1 is SGHRS and CDR2 is YFSETQ. The CDR3, as DNA: TGCGCCAGCAGCTTGGAGGCAGTGACCTACGAGCAGTACTTC. Translated, it gives CASSLEAVTYEQYF.